One and the same sample provided the 11 T cell receptor beta chains below, sequenced in a study of T cell repertoires in ileal Crohn's disease. Here immunoSEQ multiplex PCR was the method, and the copy in TCRdb shows in-frame clones only, minus some. This sample yields approximately 27,000 clones, of which around three quarters are seen a single time; 19% belongs to the top ten. Sequencing was carried out using ileal tissue. The receptors were sampled from an adult with Crohn's disease.

The rearrangement uses TRBV7-9 and TRBJ1-2; D gene unclear. The CDR3 is 14 residues long. Trimming left V 5 bases short and J 8 bases short, with 18 bases between. Germline values: CDR1 SEHNR, CDR2 FQNEAQ (reference sequence). DNA for the CDR3: TGTGCCAGCAGCATAAATGAAATCCTATACGGCTACACCTTC. Protein sequence: CASSINEILYGYTF.

Points on this clone: The same CDR3 arises from other DNA sequences in this sample as well. The V gene is TRBV5-1, the J gene TRBJ2-3; 12 bases agree with TRBD2. The trim removed 4 bases at V and 4 bases at J, leaving 7 bases unmatched. Germline V CDR1 and CDR2: SGHRS, YFSETQ. The CDR3 contains 16 residues. CDR3 sequence: CASSTSLAGGADTQYF. The DNA of the CDR3 is TGCGCCAGCAGCACCAGTCTAGCGGGAGGGGCAGATACGCAGTATTTT.

V and J are TRBV5-1 and TRBJ2-7; a weak D match, TRBD2 (6 bases). Per germline, CDR1 SGHRS and CDR2 YFSETQ. Trimming cost V 1 base and J 4 bases, with 15 bases left between them. The CDR3 is made up of 15 amino acids. The DNA of the CDR3 is TGCGCCAGCAGCTTGATGGGGACTCAATATTACGAGCAGTACTTC. Translated, it gives CASSLMGTQYYEQYF.

The CDR3 DNA reads as TGTGCCAGCAGCCAAGTCCGGGGTAATCAGCCCCAGCATTTT. This translates into CASSQVRGNQPQHF. The chain uses TRBV4-2 and TRBJ1-5; no clear D. Per the germline V gene, CDR1 is LGHNA and CDR2 is YNFKEQ. Deletions cut 1 base from V and 4 bases from J, with 8 bases between. The CDR3 runs 14 residues.

In this sample, this clone turned up a few times. Other DNA sequences of this sample code for an identical CDR3. CDR3 region: CASSQRPLSDTGELFF. CDR3 DNA: TGTGCCAGCAGCCAGCGCCCCCTGAGCGACACCGGGGAGCTGTTTTTT. The chain uses TRBV4-2 and TRBJ2-2; unclear D gene. Deletions cut 3 bases from V and 3 bases from J, with 14 bases between. Germline V gives CDR1 LGHNA, CDR2 YNFKEQ. The CDR3 length is 16 residues.

V usage is TRBV5-6 and J usage is TRBJ1-2; D perhaps matches TRBD1 (6 bases). The CDR3 spans 14 residues. Germline assignment: CDR1 SGHDT and CDR2 YYEEEE. Trimming stripped 0 bases from V and 2 bases from J, with 8 bases between. CDR3: CASSLGQENYGYTF. As DNA, the CDR3 is TGTGCCAGCAGCTTGGGACAGGAGAACTATGGCTACACCTTC.

The chain combines TRBV19 with TRBJ1-3; D remains ambiguous. V was clipped by 7 bases and J by 6 bases, with 7 bases between them. Germline-derived CDR1 and CDR2 are LNHDA and SQIVND (reference sequence). This CDR3 comprises 11 residues. In DNA, the CDR3 is TGTGCCAGTACCGAACTAAACACCATATATTTT. It specifies CASTELNTIYF.

This sequence joins TRBV7-3 and TRBJ1-2; 10 bases match TRBD1. Trimming cost V 5 bases and J 7 bases; bases outside gene matches: 16. This CDR3 spans 17 amino acids. Germline CDR1 is SGHTA and CDR2 is FQGTGA. The CDR3 protein is CASSRLGTGVVKGGYTF. The CDR3 bases are TGTGCCAGCAGCCGCCTGGGGACAGGGGTCGTTAAGGGTGGCTACACCTTC.

The chain employs TRBV6-1 and TRBJ2-7, with D perhaps matching TRBD2 (6 bases). CDR1 and CDR2 from the germline V gene are MNHNS and SASEGT. The CDR3 runs to 14 residues. V lost 6 bases to trimming and J lost 0 bases, with 12 bases between them. CDR3: CASRQQGGSYEQYF. The CDR3 DNA is TGTGCCAGCAGACAGCAGGGAGGCTCCTACGAGCAGTACTTC.

The CDR3 DNA follows: TGCGCCAGCAGCATTGCCCGGGACAGCTATGGCTACACCTTC. This translates into CASSIARDSYGYTF. The chain carries TRBV5-1 and TRBJ1-2; 7 bases line up with TRBD1. Trimming removed 4 bases from V and 4 bases from J; junction bases left unmatched: 7. The CDR3 runs 14 residues. Germline CDR1 is SGHRS and CDR2 is YFSETQ.

The chain uses TRBV18 and TRBJ1-4; D is unclear. Looked up from germline, CDR1 is KGHSH and CDR2 is LQKENI. V lost 4 bases and J 2 bases, leaving 11 bases between the germline ends. The CDR3 is made up of 15 amino acids. The CDR3 sequence is CASSLSVGTNEKLFF. DNA for the CDR3: TGTGCCAGCTCACTTTCCGTCGGTACTAATGAAAAACTGTTTTTT.